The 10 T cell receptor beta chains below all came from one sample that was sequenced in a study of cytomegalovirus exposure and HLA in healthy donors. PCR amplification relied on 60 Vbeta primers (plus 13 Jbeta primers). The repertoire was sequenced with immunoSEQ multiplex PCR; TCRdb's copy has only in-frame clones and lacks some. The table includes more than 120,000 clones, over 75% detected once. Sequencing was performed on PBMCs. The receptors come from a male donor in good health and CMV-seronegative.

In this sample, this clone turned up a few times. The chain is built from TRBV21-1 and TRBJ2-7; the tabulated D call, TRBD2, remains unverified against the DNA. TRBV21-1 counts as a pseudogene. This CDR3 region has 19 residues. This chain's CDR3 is CASSLRGLAFLGASYEQYF. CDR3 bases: TGTGCCAGCAGCCTGCGGGGACTAGCGTTCCTAGGGGCCTCCTACGAGCAGTACTTC.

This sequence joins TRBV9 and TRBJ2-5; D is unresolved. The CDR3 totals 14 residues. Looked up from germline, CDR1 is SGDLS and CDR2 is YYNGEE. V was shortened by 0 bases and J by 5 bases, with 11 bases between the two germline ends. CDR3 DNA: TGTGCCAGCAGCGTAGATCATCAGAGGGAGACCCAGTACTTC. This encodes CASSVDHQRETQYF.

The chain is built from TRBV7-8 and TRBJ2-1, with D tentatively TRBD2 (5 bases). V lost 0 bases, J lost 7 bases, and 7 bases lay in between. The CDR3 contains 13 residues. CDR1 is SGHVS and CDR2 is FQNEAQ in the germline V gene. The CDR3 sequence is CASSLARRNEQFF. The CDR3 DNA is TGTGCCAGCAGCTTAGCGCGGAGGAATGAGCAGTTCTTC.

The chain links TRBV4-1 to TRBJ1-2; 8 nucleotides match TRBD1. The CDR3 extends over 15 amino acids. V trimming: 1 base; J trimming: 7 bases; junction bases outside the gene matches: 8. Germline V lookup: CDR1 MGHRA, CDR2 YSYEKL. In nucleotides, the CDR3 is TGCGCCAGCAGCCAAGTTGACAGGGGTTTCGGTGGCTACACCTTC. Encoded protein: CASSQVDRGFGGYTF.

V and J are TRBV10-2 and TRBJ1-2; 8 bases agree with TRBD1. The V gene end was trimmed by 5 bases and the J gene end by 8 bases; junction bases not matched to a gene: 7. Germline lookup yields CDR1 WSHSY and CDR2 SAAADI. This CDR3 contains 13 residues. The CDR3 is CASSLDRGGGYTF. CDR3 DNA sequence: TGCGCCAGCAGTCTTGACAGGGGAGGAGGCTACACCTTC.

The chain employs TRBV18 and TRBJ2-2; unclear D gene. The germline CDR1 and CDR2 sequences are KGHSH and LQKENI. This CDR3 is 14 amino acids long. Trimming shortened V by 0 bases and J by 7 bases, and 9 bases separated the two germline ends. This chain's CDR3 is CASSPPSVFGELFF. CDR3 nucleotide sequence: TGTGCCAGCTCACCACCCTCGGTTTTCGGGGAGCTGTTTTTT.

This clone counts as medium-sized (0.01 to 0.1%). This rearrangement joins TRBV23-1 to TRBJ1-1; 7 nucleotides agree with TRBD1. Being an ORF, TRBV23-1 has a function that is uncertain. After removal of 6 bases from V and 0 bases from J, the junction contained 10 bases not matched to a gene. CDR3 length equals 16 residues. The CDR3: CASREGAVLMNTEAFF. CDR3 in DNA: TGCGCCAGCAGAGAGGGGGCCGTCTTAATGAACACTGAAGCTTTCTTT.

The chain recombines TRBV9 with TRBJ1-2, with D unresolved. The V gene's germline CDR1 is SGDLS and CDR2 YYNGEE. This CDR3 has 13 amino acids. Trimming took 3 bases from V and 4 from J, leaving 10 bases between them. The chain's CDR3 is CASSAERFYGYTF. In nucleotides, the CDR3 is TGTGCCAGCAGCGCGGAGCGGTTCTATGGCTACACCTTC.

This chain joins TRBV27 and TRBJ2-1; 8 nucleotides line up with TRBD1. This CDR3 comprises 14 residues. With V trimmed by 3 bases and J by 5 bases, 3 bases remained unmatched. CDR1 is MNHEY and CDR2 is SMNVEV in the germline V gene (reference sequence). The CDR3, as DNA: TGTGCCAGCAGTTTCCAGGGGGCAAACAATGAGCAGTTCTTC. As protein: CASSFQGANNEQFF.

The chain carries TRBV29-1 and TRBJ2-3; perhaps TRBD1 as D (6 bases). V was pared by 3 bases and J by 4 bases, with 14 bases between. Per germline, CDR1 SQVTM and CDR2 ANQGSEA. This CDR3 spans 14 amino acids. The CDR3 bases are TGCAGCGTTGATGTGGGGGCAGAGCCAGATACGCAGTATTTT. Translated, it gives CSVDVGAEPDTQYF.